Listed here are 17 T cell receptor beta chains from one sample, sequenced in a study of cytomegalovirus exposure and HLA in healthy donors. Researchers ran the PCR with 60 Vbeta and 13 Jbeta primers. Sequencing was performed with immunoSEQ multiplex PCR; in TCRdb, only in-frame clones are kept and a portion is missing. The table records 150,000 to 200,000 clones, 82% of them present only once. The specimen sequenced was PBMCs. The origin of the receptors is a boy between 2 and 15 years old in good health and CMV-seronegative.

V is TRBV5-4 and J is TRBJ2-5, with D maybe TRBD2 (5 bases). This CDR3 region has 16 residues. In germline, CDR1 is SGHNT, CDR2 YYREEE (reference sequence). Trimming removed 0 bases at V and 8 bases at J, with 20 bases between. Written as DNA, the CDR3 is TGTGCCAGCAGCTTGGGTCAACGAGGACTCCCAGAAACCCAGTACTTC. Translated, it gives CASSLGQRGLPETQYF. Looking up the rest from reference TRBV5-4 and TRBJ2-5 gives the full variable domain: ETGVTQSPTHLIKTRGQQVTLRCSSQSGHNTVSWYQQALGQGPQFIFQYYREEENGRGNFPPRFSGLQFPNYSSELNVNALELDDSALYLCASSLGQRGLPETQYFGPGTRLLVL.

The V call is TRBV5-1, the J call TRBJ2-3; tentatively, D is TRBD1 (6 bases). CDR3 length equals 15 residues. The V end lost 5 bases, the J end lost 1 base, and 14 bases lay between the germline ends. Germline CDR1 reads SGHRS; CDR2 reads YFSETQ. The CDR3 spells CASSQRDTRTDTQYF. In nucleotides, the CDR3 is TGCGCCAGCAGTCAGAGGGACACTCGCACAGATACGCAGTATTTT.

This clone appeared a few times. The rearrangement links TRBV2 to TRBJ1-6, with D hard to call. V lost 6 bases and J lost 14, with 11 bases in between. The CDR3 sequence is 11 residues long. The germline CDR1 and CDR2 sequences are SNHLY and FYNNEI. The CDR3 region is CASSVAGSLHF. DNA for the CDR3: TGTGCCAGCAGCGTGGCGGGGTCCCTCCACTTT.

The rearrangement links TRBV29-1 to TRBJ1-3; no clear D gene. Trimming left V 6 bases short and J 2 bases short, with 14 bases between. Germline V gene data show CDR1 as SQVTM and CDR2 as ANQGSEA. The CDR3 is made up of 14 amino acids. CDR3: CSVVSRGTGNTIYF. The DNA of the CDR3 is TGCAGCGTCGTAAGTCGGGGAACTGGAAACACCATATATTTT.

The CDR3 DNA reads TGTGCCAGCAGTGAGAGAACTATTGGTCCCGGGGAGCTGTTTTTT. Residues: CASSERTIGPGELFF. This chain connects TRBV2 to TRBJ2-2; no reliable D call. V was pared by 3 bases and J by 6 bases, with 14 bases between. This CDR3 comprises 15 residues. CDR1 and CDR2 (germline): SNHLY, FYNNEI.

CDR3 nucleotide sequence: TGTGCCAGCAGCCAAGAGATGAGCGCGTCCTACGAGCAGTACTTC. The encoded protein is CASSQEMSASYEQYF. The chain joins TRBV4-2 to TRBJ2-7; D is ambiguous. The ends were cut back, 0 bases at V and 1 base at J, with 10 bases in the middle. Germline CDR1 LGHNA, CDR2 YNFKEQ. CDR3 length equals 15 residues.

This chain uses TRBV7-2 with TRBJ2-1, with D unclear. Germline values: CDR1 SGHTA, CDR2 FQGNSA. The ends were cut back, 2 bases at V and 7 bases at J, with 9 bases in the middle. CDR3 length: 13 amino acids. The CDR3 is CASSLYGPNEQFF. CDR3 coding DNA: TGTGCCAGCAGCTTATATGGGCCGAATGAGCAGTTCTTC.

CDR3 bases: TGTGCCAGCAGCCCCGGGGGGGGCACCTGGAACACTGAAGCTTTCTTT. Translation: CASSPGGGTWNTEAFF. This chain connects TRBV5-4 to TRBJ1-1; D may be TRBD1 (6 bases). Germline V gene sequence: CDR1 SGHNT, CDR2 YYREEE (reference sequence). Trimming removed 4 bases from V and 1 base from J, with 17 bases in between. The CDR3 is 16 amino acids.

The gene calls are TRBV5-1 and TRBJ2-3, with TRBD1 matching 8 bases. CDR3 size: 17 residues. CDR1 and CDR2 (germline): SGHRS, YFSETQ. V lost 0 bases to trimming and J lost 2 bases; unmatched junction nucleotides: 8. The CDR3 sequence is CASSLVGTGGHTDTQYF. In DNA form, the CDR3 reads TGCGCCAGCAGCTTGGTAGGGACAGGCGGACACACAGATACGCAGTATTTT.

The chain employs TRBV4-3 and TRBJ1-2; D is unresolved. The CDR3 extends over 17 amino acids. The germline V and J ends were trimmed by 0 bases and 4 bases, with 18 bases remaining between them. CDR1 is LGHNA, CDR2 YSLEER, per germline. The CDR3 DNA reads TGCGCCAGCAGCCAAGATACCCGTAGAACCCTTTCCTATGGCTACACCTTC. Its translation is CASSQDTRRTLSYGYTF.

The chain recombines TRBV18 with TRBJ1-1, with D maybe TRBD1 (6 bases). Germline V gene lookup returns CDR1 KGHSH and CDR2 LQKENI. Trimming removed 3 bases at V and 1 base at J, with 15 bases between. The CDR3 consists of 16 residues. This CDR3 reads CASSPHPDSQNTEAFF. The CDR3 bases are TGTGCCAGCTCACCTCACCCGGACAGCCAGAACACTGAAGCTTTCTTT.

The rearrangement links TRBV5-6 to TRBJ2-7, with 7 bases matching TRBD1. The CDR3 covers 15 residues. The V gene end was trimmed by 4 bases and the J gene end by 2 bases; junction bases not matched to a gene: 9. Germline V CDR1 and CDR2: SGHDT, YYEEEE. The CDR3 sequence is CASSRGQLFTYEQYF. The DNA for the CDR3 is TGTGCCAGCAGCCGGGGACAGTTGTTTACCTACGAGCAGTACTTC. Full variable domain (missing parts from reference TRBV5-6 and TRBJ2-7): DAGVTQSPTHLIKTRGQQVTLRCSPKSGHDTVSWYQQALGQGPQFIFQYYEEEERQRGNFPDRFSGHQFPNYSSELNVNALLLGDSALYLCASSRGQLFTYEQYFGPGTRLTVT.

The gene calls are TRBV4-1 and TRBJ2-3, with 8 bases identical to TRBD2. Germline V gene lookup returns CDR1 MGHRA and CDR2 YSYEKL. J was trimmed by 2 bases and V by 7 bases; bases with no gene match: 11. The CDR3 loop spans 16 amino acids. This CDR3 reads CASTPAGGASTDTQYF. The CDR3 DNA follows: TGCGCCAGCACCCCCGCCGGGGGGGCGTCCACAGATACGCAGTATTTT.

This clone turned up a few times. The rearrangement links TRBV10-3 to TRBJ1-1; D is undetermined. V was shortened by 1 base and J by 1 base, with 7 bases between the two germline ends. Germline CDR1 ENHRY, CDR2 SYGVKD. CDR3 length equals 14 residues. Here the CDR3 reads CAISEWQANTEAFF. CDR3 bases: TGTGCCATCAGTGAGTGGCAGGCGAACACTGAAGCTTTCTTT.

Only one count was recorded for this clone. The chain uses TRBV9 and TRBJ2-3; 8 bases map to TRBD2. CDR1 is SGDLS and CDR2 is YYNGEE in the germline V gene. The CDR3 runs 16 residues. J gave up 0 bases and V 0 bases, and 3 bases lay outside the gene matches. The CDR3 DNA reads as TGTGCCAGCAGCGTAGGGACGGGGGGGAGCACAGATACGCAGTATTTT. Protein sequence: CASSVGTGGSTDTQYF.

The chain combines TRBV5-1 with TRBJ1-5, with D perhaps matching TRBD1 (6 bases). The CDR3 spans 14 residues. Between the trimmed V and J ends, which lost 6 bases and 7 bases, there was a span of 17 bases. Germline loops: CDR1 SGHRS, CDR2 YFSETQ. The DNA for the CDR3 is TGCGCCAGCAAGGACACGGGGGGCAGGCAGCCCCAGCATTTT. It encodes CASKDTGGRQPQHF. The full variable domain, with the rest looked up from reference TRBV5-1 and TRBJ1-5, is KAGVTQTPRYLIKTRGQQVTLSCSPISGHRSVSWYQQTPGQGLQFLFEYFSETQRNKGNFPGRFSGRQFSNSRSEMNVSTLELGDSALYLCASKDTGGRQPQHFGDGTRLSIL.

This clone was found a few times. The rearrangement joins TRBV11-1 to TRBJ2-7; TRBD2 agrees at 15 bases. Germline CDR1 reads SGHAT; CDR2 reads FQDESV (reference sequence). The CDR3 covers 19 residues. Losses at the gene ends were 6 bases for V and 0 bases for J; bases not matched to a gene: 12. CDR3 in DNA: TGTGCCAGCAGATCCGGACTAGCGGGGGGGCCTTCTGGCTCCTACGAGCAGTACTTC. This translates into CASRSGLAGGPSGSYEQYF.